This paragraph covers one T cell receptor (beta chain) sequence. A Seattle source enrolled patients during active infection and followed them longitudinally. The germline V and J ends were trimmed by 5 bases and 2 bases, with 11 bases remaining between them. Germline loops: CDR1 SEHNR, CDR2 FQNEAQ (reference sequence). This CDR3 has 14 residues. Original data processing: By means of reference gene primer amplification, nucleated cell counts were estimated. The protocol was immunoSEQ multiplex PCR, while the TCRdb copy is restricted to in-frame clones and leaves out a portion. V, J and clone size are those of that table, while D and trimming were read from the DNA. The data hold around 260,000 clones, with about 85% observed a single time. The data stem from a study of blood T cell repertoires in COVID-19. Across the study: From T cells, B-cell-depleted T cells, or PBMCs came the material, which was cDNA or gDNA.

The specimen sequenced was peripheral blood. V is TRBV7-9 and J is TRBJ2-3; D possibly corresponds to TRBD2 (6 bases). The sequence came from a human donor with COVID-19, enrolled during active disease. The donor label of this sample is uncertain. This CDR3 is CASSPAGFTDTQYF. For the CDR3, the DNA is TGTGCCAGCAGCCCGGCGGGGTTCACAGATACGCAGTATTTT.